This passage covers 19 T cell receptor beta chains from one sample sequenced in a study of human T cells and chemical hapten exposure. The time point is: pre-sensitization, week 0. Treatment specified: therapeutic diphenylcyclopropenone sensitization with weekly scalp DPC. TCRdb fed the RACE reads into MiXCR, producing one record per CDR3 protein. The table records about 120,000 distinct CDR3 sequences, about 13% of them present only once. The material was whole blood, obtained in connection with sensitization to the hapten diphenylcyclopropenone (DPC). The receptors derive from a young woman with alopecia areata. Some clones in this sample may be carry-over from other donors' samples.

This clonotype appeared many times. The chain recombines TRBV5-4 with TRBJ1-1; maybe TRBD1 (5 bases). Trimming removed 4 bases at V and 0 bases at J, with 10 bases between. Germline V gene lookup returns CDR1 SGHNT and CDR2 YYREEE (reference sequence). CDR3 length equals 14 residues. In DNA form, the CDR3 reads TGTGCCAGCAGCCAGAGGGGCGTGAACACTGAAGCTTTCTTT. As protein: CASSQRGVNTEAFF.

This clonotype was seen at least ten times. The chain couples TRBV6-2 or TRBV6-3 to TRBJ1-1; D is unclear. The CDR3 is made up of 13 amino acids. V was trimmed by 6 bases and J by 0 bases, leaving 8 bases between them. Germline loops: CDR1 MNHEY, CDR2 SVGEGT. The chain's CDR3 is CASSGRVNTEAFF. The CDR3 DNA sequence: TGTGCCAGCAGCGGGAGAGTGAACACTGAAGCTTTCTTT.

The rearrangement links TRBV7-2 to TRBJ1-5; D not certain. Deletions cut 5 bases from V and 6 bases from J, with 11 bases between. The germline CDR1 and CDR2 sequences are SGHTA and FQGNSA. The CDR3 loop spans 13 amino acids. Here the CDR3 DNA reads TGTGCCAGCAGCCCGGACCTCATTCAGCCCCAGCATTTT. As protein: CASSPDLIQPQHF.

This clonotype has a handful of counts. The chain carries TRBV7-6 and TRBJ2-7; 8 bases align to TRBD1. V lost 4 bases, J lost 3 bases, and 5 bases stayed unmatched. The germline CDR1 and CDR2 sequences are SGHVS and FNYEAQ. The length of the CDR3 is 14 residues. The CDR3 DNA sequence: TGTGCCAGCAGCTCAAATGACAGGGGCTACGAGCAGTACTTC. It specifies CASSSNDRGYEQYF.

The chain combines TRBV19 with TRBJ1-2; D is unresolved. Between the trimmed V and J ends, which lost 8 bases and 5 bases, there was a span of 15 bases. The CDR3 has 13 amino acids. From germline, CDR1 is LNHDA and CDR2 SQIVND (reference sequence). The DNA of the CDR3 is TGTGCCAGTTCCCTGGCAGTCGAGTATGGCTACACCTTC. Translation gives CASSLAVEYGYTF.

This clonotype was observed many times. The rearrangement uses TRBV20-1 and TRBJ2-1; 7 bases match TRBD2. There are 15 residues in the CDR3. The germline V gene encodes CDR1 DFQATT and CDR2 SNEGSKA (reference sequence). V gave up 7 bases and J gave up 0 bases; unmatched junction bases: 9. The CDR3 region is CSVVSGDPSYNEQFF. CDR3 nucleotide sequence: TGCAGTGTCGTGAGCGGGGACCCCTCCTACAATGAGCAGTTCTTC.

This clonotype occurred many times. The V call is TRBV6-5, the J call TRBJ1-6; perhaps TRBD1 as D (6 bases). The length of the CDR3 is 17 residues. The V gene lost 2 bases and the J gene lost 0 bases, with 11 bases spanning the gap. In germline, CDR1 is MNHEY, CDR2 SVGAGI. The CDR3 loop is CASSYRGGLSYNSPLHF. CDR3 nucleotides: TGTGCCAGCAGTTACCGTGGGGGGCTCTCCTATAATTCACCCCTCCACTTT.

This clonotype has only a few counts. The chain carries TRBV12-2 and TRBJ1-6. TRBV12-2 is labeled a pseudogene. This CDR3 contains 21 residues. For the CDR3, the DNA is TGTGCAAGTCGCCTCTCCGGAGCCACCTCCGACGCCGCACCCTATAATTCACCCCTCCACTTT. It specifies CASRLSGATSDAAPYNSPLHF.

This clonotype has only a few counts. The chain recombines TRBV29-1 with TRBJ2-1, with a possible D match to TRBD1 (5 bases). The germline gives CDR1 SQVTM, CDR2 ANQGSEA. The CDR3 is made up of 12 amino acids. V lost 5 bases and J lost 8, with 13 bases in between. Written as DNA, the CDR3 is TGCAGCGTTAGGGCCCAAGGGGATGAGCAGTTCTTC. Its translation is CSVRAQGDEQFF.

In this sample, this clonotype turned up a few times. One end of the junction fails to match germline, which may point to a read error. The CDR3 spells CASSLLRHVFLHEQSF. The CDR3 DNA reads as TGTGCCAGCTCACTCCTCCGGCATGTCTTTTTGCATGAGCAGTCCTTC. The chain links TRBV18 to TRBJ2-1; D gene uncertain. In germline, CDR1 is KGHSH, CDR2 LQKENI. The length of the CDR3 is 16 residues.

Only a few counts were recorded for this clonotype. The chain employs TRBV6-2 or TRBV6-3 and TRBJ1-1; 12 nucleotides match TRBD1. The CDR3 length is 15 residues. The germline V gene has CDR1 MNHEY and CDR2 SVGEGT. Germline trimming cut 4 bases from V and 6 bases from J; bases unmatched to any gene: 6. The CDR3 nucleotides read TGTGCCAGCAGTTCGGCCGGGACAGGGGGCCCTGAAGCTTTCTTT. This translates into CASSSAGTGGPEAFF.

The chain carries TRBV29-1 and TRBJ1-2; D uncertain. V lost 6 bases, J lost 2 bases, and 7 bases lay in between. The CDR3 is 11 amino acids. CDR1 is SQVTM and CDR2 is ANQGSEA in the germline V gene. CDR3 nucleotides: TGCAGCGTCGGACCGAACTATGGCTACACCTTC. The encoded protein is CSVGPNYGYTF.

CDR3 sequence (DNA): TGCGCCAGCAGCCAAGATCGGACAGGGGAGTTTAGCCTGTTTTTT. Protein sequence: CASSQDRTGEFSLFF. V usage is TRBV4-3 and J usage is TRBJ1-4, with TRBD1 matching 9 bases. The CDR3 has 15 residues. Germline values: CDR1 LGHNA, CDR2 YSLEER. V shed 0 bases, J shed 14 bases, and the junction held 10 bases outside the gene matches.

This clonotype was counted ten times or more. J is TRBJ1-2 and V is TRBV5-4; D is perhaps TRBD1 (5 bases). Looked up from germline, CDR1 is SGHNT and CDR2 is YYREEE (reference sequence). The CDR3 spans 16 residues. V was cut by 0 bases and J by 5 bases, with 17 bases left in between. The CDR3 region has the DNA TGTGCCAGCAGCTTGGGCCGCTCGACAGTAGAGTATGGCTACACCTTC. Protein: CASSLGRSTVEYGYTF.

This clonotype was found a few times. The chain joins TRBV5-1 to TRBJ1-3; no definite D call. Looked up from germline, CDR1 is SGHRS and CDR2 is YFSETQ. V was shortened by 1 base and J by 0 bases, with 8 bases between the two germline ends. This CDR3 region has 15 residues. CDR3 nucleotide sequence: TGCGCCAGCAGCTTGTCCGGGAGCTCTGGAAACACCATATATTTT. It codes for CASSLSGSSGNTIYF.

Many counts were recorded for this clonotype. The chain employs TRBV11-2 and TRBJ1-5; TRBD1 is a possible D gene (5 bases). In germline, CDR1 is SGHAT, CDR2 FQNNGV. CDR3 length equals 14 residues. V lost 5 bases to trimming and J lost 2 bases, with 10 bases between them. The CDR3 reads CASSPGHGNQPQHF. As DNA, the CDR3 is TGTGCCAGCAGCCCAGGACATGGCAATCAGCCCCAGCATTTT. Complete variable domain (other parts from reference TRBV11-2 and TRBJ1-5): EAGVAQSPRYKIIEKRQSVAFWCNPISGHATLYWYQQILGQGPKLLIQFQNNGVVDDSQLPKDRFSAERLKGVDSTLKIQPAKLEDSAVYLCASSPGHGNQPQHFGDGTRLSIL.

This clonotype came up many times. The V and J genes are TRBV5-5 and TRBJ1-2; D gene ambiguous. V lost 0 bases and J 8 bases, leaving 17 bases between the germline ends. Germline V CDR1 and CDR2: SGHKS, YYEKEE (reference sequence). The CDR3 spans 15 residues. CDR3 in amino acids: CASSLVEPPLGGYTF. In nucleotides, the CDR3 is TGTGCCAGCAGCTTGGTGGAACCGCCTCTGGGCGGCTACACCTTC.

On this clonotype: A read error may explain this, as a much larger clone is one base away. The rearrangement joins TRBV7-9 to TRBJ2-1; D gene unclear. Deletions cut 5 bases from V and 6 bases from J, with 14 bases between. The CDR3 has 14 residues. Germline V gene lookup returns CDR1 SEHNR and CDR2 FQNEAQ (reference sequence). CDR3 protein: CASSRTDNSNEQFF. CDR3 nucleotide sequence: TGTGCCAGCAGCCGCACTGACAATAGCAATGAGCAGTTCTTC.

At least ten counts were recorded for this clonotype. The chain combines TRBV20-1 with TRBJ2-2; 8 bases line up with TRBD2. The CDR3 extends over 15 amino acids. Germline-derived CDR1 and CDR2 are DFQATT and SNEGSKA (reference sequence). Losses at the gene ends were 3 bases for V and 2 bases for J; bases not matched to a gene: 5. CDR3 sequence (DNA): TGCAGTGCTAGGGCCGGGACTAGAAACACCGGGGAGCTGTTTTTT. Its translation is CSARAGTRNTGELFF.